Presented here are 2 T cell receptor beta chains from one specimen sequenced in a study of CD8 T cells in ankylosing spondylitis. TCRdb itself ran the 5' RACE reads through MiXCR, one entry per CDR3 protein. Of fewer than 200,000 distinct CDR3 sequences listed, about 20% were seen once; the top ten hold 4.3%. The sequenced sample was blood, either unsorted or a sorted T cell fraction (not recorded which). Every receptor here comes from a male donor under 30 with ankylosing spondylitis or in good health (not recorded which).

This clonotype was found many times. The chain recombines TRBV5-6 with TRBJ1-1, with D perhaps TRBD1 (5 bases). CDR1 SGHDT and CDR2 YYEEEE come from the germline V gene. V was trimmed by 3 bases and J by 11 bases, leaving 26 bases between them. The CDR3 contains 16 residues. The CDR3 is CASSSLLRDLLEGAFF. The CDR3, as DNA: TGTGCCAGCAGCTCCCTGCTCCGGGACCTCCTCGAGGGTGCTTTCTTT.

In its sample, this clonotype was seen many times. The rearrangement joins TRBV19 to TRBJ2-2, with TRBD2 matching 7 bases. Per the germline V gene, CDR1 is LNHDA and CDR2 is SQIVND (reference sequence). The CDR3 consists of 16 residues. V trimming: 3 bases; J trimming: 1 base; junction bases outside the gene matches: 5. The CDR3 bases are TGTGCCAGTAGTATGGTGGGGGGGGTGAACACCGGGGAGCTGTTTTTT. This gives the protein CASSMVGGVNTGELFF.